This TCR beta chain was captured by sequencing in a study of blood T cell repertoires in COVID-19. Study as a whole: Some COVID-19 samples were acute and others convalescent; all came from the United States, Italy and Spain.

This clone showed up just once. Here immunoSEQ multiplex PCR was the method, and the copy in TCRdb shows in-frame clones only, minus some. The sample yields 30,000 to 35,000 clones, roughly nine tenths seen once. CDR1 SGHAT and CDR2 FQNNGV come from the germline V gene. This CDR3 spans 14 amino acids. V shed 5 bases and J 2 bases; nucleotides not matched to a gene: 5. The sequencing input was peripheral blood. The clonotype comes from a man older than 75 with acute or convalescent COVID-19. V usage is TRBV11-2 and J usage is TRBJ1-2; 7 nucleotides match TRBD1. CDR3 protein: CASSDGTVNYGYTF. CDR3 coding DNA: TGTGCCAGCAGCGACGGGACAGTAAACTATGGCTACACCTTC. Based on the CDR3 plus reference TRBV11-2 and TRBJ1-2, the full variable domain is EAGVAQSPRYKIIEKRQSVAFWCNPISGHATLYWYQQILGQGPKLLIQFQNNGVVDDSQLPKDRFSAERLKGVDSTLKIQPAKLEDSAVYLCASSDGTVNYGYTFGSGTRLTVV.